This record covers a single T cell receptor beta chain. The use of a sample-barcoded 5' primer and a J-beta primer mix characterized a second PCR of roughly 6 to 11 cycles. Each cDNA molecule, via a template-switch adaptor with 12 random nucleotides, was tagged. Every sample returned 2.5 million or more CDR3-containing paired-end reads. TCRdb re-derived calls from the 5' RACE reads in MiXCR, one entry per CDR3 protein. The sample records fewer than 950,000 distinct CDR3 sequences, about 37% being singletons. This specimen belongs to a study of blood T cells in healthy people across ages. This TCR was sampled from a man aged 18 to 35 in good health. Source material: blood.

CDR3 residues: CASSLRGGTENTGELFF. The CDR3 region has the DNA TGCGCCAGCAGCTTACGGGGCGGGACGGAGAACACCGGGGAGCTGTTTTTT. This sequence joins TRBV5-1 and TRBJ2-2; D may be TRBD2 (6 bases). The ends were cut back, 2 bases at V and 1 base at J, with 15 bases in the middle. This CDR3 region has 17 residues. In germline, CDR1 is SGHRS, CDR2 YFSETQ.